A single sample gave rise to the 7 T cell receptor beta chains below, sequenced in a study of T cell repertoires in cytomegalovirus infection. These receptors have no identified antigens. TCRdb ran MiXCR on the reads and lists one entry per CDR3 protein. Among roughly 920,000 distinct CDR3 sequences listed, approximately 30% were seen once. The sample here was cultured CD8+ T cells from PBMCs, taken from culture after CMV antigen stimulation. These receptors were taken from a human donor in good health (CMV status not recorded). Some clones in this sample may be carry-over from other donors' samples.

The chain has TRBV12-3 or TRBV12-4 and TRBJ1-2, with D maybe TRBD1 (6 bases). The CDR3 consists of 12 residues. With 6 bases removed from V and 8 bases from J, the gap between germline ends came to 13 bases. Written as DNA, the CDR3 is TGTGCCAGCAGCCCAGGGGTGGACGGCTACACCTTC. Amino acids: CASSPGVDGYTF.

The chain is built from TRBV19 and TRBJ2-1; TRBD2 matches at 10 bases. Germline V CDR1 and CDR2: LNHDA, SQIVND (reference sequence). V was pared by 5 bases and J by 7 bases, with 8 bases of the junction left unmatched. The CDR3 is 15 residues long. CDR3 bases: TGTGCCAGTAGTTTTAGCGGGGGGCAGGTAAATGAGCAGTTCTTC. Translation: CASSFSGGQVNEQFF.

This clonotype was detected only a few times. The V and J genes are TRBV6-2 or TRBV6-3 and TRBJ2-7; D is possibly TRBD1 (6 bases). The CDR3 covers 15 residues. Trimming cost V 4 bases and J 4 bases, with 17 bases left between them. Germline CDR1 reads MNHEY; CDR2 reads SVGEGT. CDR3 amino acids: CASSSPGHSLYEQYV. In nucleotides, the CDR3 is TGTGCCAGCAGTTCTCCGGGACATAGTCTTTACGAGCAGTACGTC.

This clonotype was found a few times. V gene TRBV6-5 combines with J gene TRBJ2-1; D is uncertain. The ends were cut back, 0 bases at V and 9 bases at J, with 12 bases in the middle. This CDR3 spans 14 amino acids. CDR1 and CDR2 from the germline V gene are MNHEY and SVGAGI. In nucleotides, the CDR3 is TGTGCCAGCAGTTACTCGAACCGGTGGGGTGAGCAGTTCTTC. It yields the protein CASSYSNRWGEQFF.

This clonotype has a handful of counts. V usage is TRBV25-1 and J usage is TRBJ2-3, with 9 bases identical to TRBD2. The CDR3 extends over 15 amino acids. The germline CDR1 and CDR2 sequences are MGHDK and SYGVNS. With 3 bases clipped from V and 6 bases from J, the junction kept 7 bases outside the gene matches. The CDR3 DNA sequence: TGTGCCAGCAGTGATCGGCGGGGGGGCCACGATACGCAGTATTTT. Protein: CASSDRRGGHDTQYF.

This clonotype came up a few times. The rearrangement joins TRBV7-9 to TRBJ1-5; 9 bases agree with TRBD1. The CDR3 is 14 residues long. V shed 5 bases and J 5 bases; nucleotides not matched to a gene: 4. Per germline, CDR1 SEHNR and CDR2 FQNEAQ (reference sequence). The CDR3 is CASSPDRGDQPQHF. The CDR3 DNA reads as TGTGCCAGCAGCCCAGACAGGGGGGATCAGCCCCAGCATTTT.

This clonotype was detected a few times. The genes are TRBV20-1 and TRBJ1-2, with TRBD1 matching 7 bases. The ends lost 6 bases at V and 5 bases at J; junction bases unmatched: 6. The CDR3 totals 12 residues. From germline, CDR1 is DFQATT and CDR2 SNEGSKA (reference sequence). The CDR3 coding sequence is TGCAGTGCCATGGACAGGAAGTATGGCTACACCTTC. This translates into CSAMDRKYGYTF.